The 17 T cell receptor beta chains given below trace back to one sample, sequenced in a study of Graves' ophthalmopathy and Graves' hyperthyroidism. Scientists amplified the TCR beta CDR3 regions from RNA transcripts. First-round RT-PCR relied on HTBI primers, and a second-round multiplex PCR came next. Each CDR3 protein is one row after TCRdb ran MiXCR on the multiplex PCR reads. The data hold just over 600,000 distinct CDR3 sequences, with 20% to 25% observed a single time. Material: peripheral blood. The origin of the receptors is a woman aged 18-29 years with stable Graves' hyperthyroidism. Some clones in this sample may be carry-over from other donors' samples.

The chain carries TRBV7-9 and TRBJ2-7; D is uncertain. Trimming stripped 1 base from V and 10 bases from J, with 8 bases between. The CDR3 is 11 residues long. CDR1 is SEHNR, CDR2 FQNEAQ, per germline (reference sequence). CDR3 in amino acids: CASSLGTTQYF. In DNA form, the CDR3 reads TGTGCCAGCAGCTTAGGCACAACTCAGTACTTC.

Ten or more counts support this clonotype. In DNA, the CDR3 is TGTGCCAGTAGTGGGACAGGGAGCATGAACACTGAAGCTTTCTTT. This gives the protein CASSGTGSMNTEAFF. V gene TRBV19 combines with J gene TRBJ1-1; TRBD1 matches 9 bases. V lost 5 bases and J lost 0; bases outside the gene matches: 4. This CDR3 spans 15 amino acids. Germline loops: CDR1 LNHDA, CDR2 SQIVND (reference sequence).

This clonotype showed up many times. The chain has TRBV2 and TRBJ1-1, with TRBD1 as a possible D gene (5 bases). Trimming removed 5 bases from V and 6 bases from J, with 22 bases in between. CDR1 and CDR2 (germline): SNHLY, FYNNEI. The CDR3 consists of 16 residues. CDR3 sequence reads: CASSSRLVGRRPEAFF. The CDR3 nucleotides are TGTGCCAGCAGTAGCAGACTCGTGGGACGGAGGCCTGAAGCTTTCTTT.

This clonotype was detected many times. The chain couples TRBV4-1 to TRBJ2-7; TRBD1 matches at 7 bases. CDR3 size: 15 residues. Germline values: CDR1 MGHRA, CDR2 YSYEKL. V was pared by 4 bases and J by 1 base, with 7 bases of the junction left unmatched. CDR3 residues: CASSPTGSMSYEQYF. The CDR3 region has the DNA TGCGCCAGCAGCCCGACAGGGAGTATGTCCTACGAGCAGTACTTC.

The chain combines TRBV24-1 with TRBJ2-5; D possibly matches TRBD1 or TRBD2 (5 bases each). Between the trimmed V and J ends, which lost 9 bases and 4 bases, there was a span of 11 bases. This CDR3 comprises 12 residues. The germline gives CDR1 KGHDR, CDR2 SFDVKD. This chain's CDR3 is CATGGLTETQYF. CDR3 bases: TGTGCCACCGGGGGATTGACAGAGACCCAGTACTTC.

This clonotype was counted ten times or more. CDR3 coding DNA: TGTGCCAGCAGCCATGGATATAATTCACCCCTCCACTTT. This translates into CASSHGYNSPLHF. The gene calls are TRBV14 and TRBJ1-6, with D unclear. Germline CDR1 reads SGHDN; CDR2 reads FVKESK. Trimming stripped 3 bases from V and 4 bases from J, with 4 bases between. This CDR3 has 13 residues.

This clonotype was counted at least ten times. The rearrangement joins TRBV12-3 or TRBV12-4 to TRBJ1-5, with D uncertain. The CDR3 runs to 17 residues. V lost 3 bases and J lost 1, with 16 bases in between. The CDR3 is CASSLWVVRRSNQPQHF. In nucleotides, the CDR3 is TGTGCCAGCAGTTTGTGGGTAGTCAGGAGGAGCAATCAGCCCCAGCATTTT.

This clonotype was seen at least ten times. V and J are TRBV7-2 and TRBJ2-5; D may correspond to TRBD1 or TRBD2 (5 bases each). With 4 bases removed from V and 4 bases from J, the gap between germline ends came to 28 bases. There are 19 residues in the CDR3. CDR1 SGHTA and CDR2 FQGNSA come from the germline V gene. The CDR3, as DNA: TGTGCCAGCAGCTGCCCTAAGGTTGCGCGAGAAGGGACCGCAGAGACCCAGTACTTC. This codes for CASSCPKVAREGTAETQYF.

The chain recombines TRBV11-2 with TRBJ2-5; 10 bases match TRBD2. The germline CDR1 and CDR2 sequences are SGHAT and FQNNGV. Trimming took 1 base from V and 4 from J; bases not matched to a gene: 9. This CDR3 spans 17 amino acids. The CDR3 nucleotides read TGTGCCAGCAGCTTAGGCATAGCGGGAGGCATCGGAGAGACCCAGTACTTC. It specifies CASSLGIAGGIGETQYF.

This clonotype has a count of ten or more. This sequence joins TRBV20-1 and TRBJ1-1, with D hard to call. Trimming pared 5 bases from V and 0 bases from J, leaving 10 bases between. The CDR3 loop spans 13 amino acids. In germline, CDR1 is DFQATT, CDR2 SNEGSKA (reference sequence). The CDR3 loop reads CSAPSRVNTEAFF. In DNA form, the CDR3 reads TGCAGTGCTCCCTCCCGGGTGAACACTGAAGCTTTCTTT.

This clonotype occurred a few times. This sequence joins TRBV2 and TRBJ1-2; D not certain. The CDR3 is 13 amino acids. Deletions cut 4 bases from V and 4 bases from J, with 10 bases between. Germline lookup yields CDR1 SNHLY and CDR2 FYNNEI. CDR3 sequence reads: CASSGGESYGYTF. The DNA for the CDR3 is TGTGCCAGCAGTGGGGGAGAGTCCTATGGCTACACCTTC.

This chain connects TRBV12-3 or TRBV12-4 to TRBJ1-5; D unresolved. Trimming pared 5 bases from V and 0 bases from J, leaving 20 bases between. This CDR3 has 18 amino acids. The CDR3 loop reads CASSLPGRAAYSNQPQHF. The CDR3 DNA reads as TGTGCCAGCAGTCTCCCCGGGAGGGCGGCATATAGCAATCAGCCCCAGCATTTT.

The chain recombines TRBV7-2 with TRBJ2-7; no definite D call. V shed 0 bases and J shed 3 bases, with 9 bases lying between them. The CDR3 spans 14 residues. Germline CDR1 reads SGHTA; CDR2 reads FQGNSA. In DNA form, the CDR3 reads TGTGCCAGCAGCTTAGCCACAGCCTACTACGAGCAGTACTTC. Amino acid sequence: CASSLATAYYEQYF.

This clonotype was detected ten times or more. The CDR3 sequence is CSVEDWKTQYF. The CDR3 nucleotides read TGCAGCGTTGAAGATTGGAAGACCCAGTACTTC. This chain uses TRBV29-1 with TRBJ2-5; D is unclear. The CDR3 totals 11 residues. The germline V gene has CDR1 SQVTM and CDR2 ANQGSEA. With 0 bases removed from V and 6 bases from J, the gap between germline ends came to 5 bases.

This clonotype was observed a handful of times. V gene TRBV6-1 combines with J gene TRBJ2-5; 7 positions match TRBD2. Per germline, CDR1 MNHNS and CDR2 SASEGT. V lost 5 bases to trimming and J lost 6 bases; unmatched junction nucleotides: 18. There are 17 residues in the CDR3. The CDR3 DNA follows: TGTGCCAGCAGTACCCCGGATGGTGGGAGGGCCAGAAAGACCCAGTACTTC. Its protein product is CASSTPDGGRARKTQYF.

This clonotype was picked up many times. This rearrangement joins TRBV6-1 to TRBJ1-2; 9 bases fit TRBD1. This CDR3 is built from 17 residues. Germline loops: CDR1 MNHNS, CDR2 SASEGT. V lost 4 bases to trimming and J lost 4 bases; unmatched junction nucleotides: 13. CDR3 DNA sequence: TGTGCCAGCAGTGTCACCCTGGGACAGGGCTATGGCTATGGCTACACCTTC. This encodes CASSVTLGQGYGYGYTF.

This clonotype was detected many times. The chain links TRBV11-2 to TRBJ2-5, with TRBD2 identical over 7 bases. This CDR3 comprises 14 residues. J gave up 4 bases and V 6 bases, and 8 bases lay outside the gene matches. The germline V gene has CDR1 SGHAT and CDR2 FQNNGV. The CDR3 nucleotides are TGTGCCAGCAGATCTCTCCGGGGGGTAGAGACCCAGTACTTC. Translation gives CASRSLRGVETQYF.